This T cell receptor (beta chain) was found in a study of T cells in Graves' hyperthyroidism and ophthalmopathy. For this clonotype: As yet, its antigen is unknown.

Trimming shortened V by 0 bases and J by 8 bases, and 13 bases separated the two germline ends. CDR3 length: 15 residues. Per the germline V gene, CDR1 is LGHNA and CDR2 is YNFKEQ. Researchers amplified the TCR beta CDR3 regions from RNA transcripts. The study used the HTBI primer set for a first-round RT-PCR of the TCR CDR3. MiXCR was run by TCRdb on the multiplex PCR reads, yielding one entry per CDR3 protein. Of roughly 550,000 distinct CDR3 sequences in the sample, more than 15% were seen once. Overall study findings and caveats: Patients with ophthalmopathy were separated from those with stable hyperthyroidism by a 13 V-J model. Clonotypes that were expanded in thyroid above 0.001 mostly appeared in blood too.

Clinical symptoms, serum thyroxine and TRAb, thyroid ultrasound and orbital computed tomography together formed the diagnostic basis. The chain has TRBV4-2 and TRBJ1-4; D ambiguous. The origin of this receptor is a woman aged 25-40 years with Graves' ophthalmopathy. The sequenced material came from blood. CDR3 sequence reads: CASSQDSQAPEKLFF. The CDR3 region has the DNA TGTGCCAGCAGCCAAGATTCCCAGGCTCCAGAAAAACTGTTTTTT.